Below are 22 T cell receptor beta chains sequenced from a single sample in a study of T cells in Graves' hyperthyroidism and ophthalmopathy. The investigators amplified TCR beta CDR3 regions from RNA transcripts. RT-PCR in the first round (using the HTBI primer set) targeted the TCR CDR3. TCRdb passed the multiplex PCR reads through MiXCR, listing each CDR3 protein once. Of 370,000 or so distinct CDR3 sequences listed, 15% to 18% are singletons. The sample consisted of blood. The receptors derive from a woman aged 18-29 years with Graves' hyperthyroidism that later progressed to Graves' ophthalmopathy.

This clonotype was counted ten times or more. V usage is TRBV10-3 and J usage is TRBJ1-2, with D uncertain. V gave up 4 bases and J gave up 1 base, with 13 bases separating them. The CDR3 is made up of 15 amino acids. Germline CDR1 reads ENHRY; CDR2 reads SYGVKD. The CDR3 region is CAISALATDNYGYTF. CDR3 bases: TGTGCCATCAGTGCTCTTGCAACTGATAACTATGGCTACACCTTC.

This clonotype has a count of ten or more. The chain joins TRBV7-9 to TRBJ2-1; D is unclear. The CDR3 is 16 residues long. Germline V lookup: CDR1 SEHNR, CDR2 FQNEAQ (reference sequence). V dropped 2 bases and J dropped 0 bases, with 11 bases sitting between them. As DNA, the CDR3 is TGTGCCAGCAGCTTAAGTGTCGGCGTCTCCTACAATGAGCAGTTCTTC. The encoded protein is CASSLSVGVSYNEQFF.

This clonotype was found many times. The chain employs TRBV28 and TRBJ1-2, with D maybe TRBD1 (5 bases). V lost 8 bases and J 7 bases, leaving 17 bases between the germline ends. CDR1 is MDHEN and CDR2 is SYDVKM in the germline V gene. This CDR3 has 13 amino acids. CDR3 bases: TGTGCCAGCCTTTCCACCGGGGGGGGTGGCTACACCTTC. Its protein is CASLSTGGGGYTF.

This clonotype appeared many times. The chain is built from TRBV11-2 and TRBJ2-7; 9 bases agree with TRBD2. The CDR3 length is 14 residues. Unmatched junction bases numbered 5, after V lost 1 base and J lost 7 bases. Germline V gene sequence: CDR1 SGHAT, CDR2 FQNNGV. The CDR3 DNA sequence: TGTGCCAGCAGCTTAGTAGCGGGAGTACATGAGCAGTACTTC. Translating gives CASSLVAGVHEQYF.

This clonotype has a handful of counts. V is TRBV9 and J is TRBJ2-3; D is tentatively TRBD1 or TRBD2 (7 bases each). The ends were cut back, 4 bases at V and 5 bases at J, with 17 bases in the middle. The germline CDR1 and CDR2 sequences are SGDLS and YYNGEE. The CDR3 sequence is 15 residues long. CDR3 residues: CASSPRGRQGDTQYF. The CDR3 DNA follows: TGTGCCAGCAGCCCCCGCGGGAGACAGGGAGATACGCAGTATTTT.

The chain has TRBV29-1 and TRBJ2-7, with D unresolved. V was shortened by 7 bases and J by 5 bases, with 12 bases between the two germline ends. Per the germline V gene, CDR1 is SQVTM and CDR2 is ANQGSEA. The CDR3 is 11 amino acids. Here the CDR3 DNA reads TGCAGCGCTGGGGAAACCCACGAGCAGTACTTC. Its translation is CSAGETHEQYF.

This clonotype was picked up many times. This chain links TRBV27 with TRBJ2-3; the D is unclear. The CDR3 totals 13 residues. The germline gives CDR1 MNHEY, CDR2 SMNVEV (reference sequence). V was pared by 2 bases and J by 7 bases, with 10 bases between. The chain's CDR3 is CASSLRQAHTQYF. CDR3 DNA sequence: TGTGCCAGCAGTTTACGGCAGGCACATACGCAGTATTTT.

This clonotype was picked up many times. The gene calls are TRBV27 and TRBJ2-7; 10 bases align to TRBD2. Germline V lookup: CDR1 MNHEY, CDR2 SMNVEV (reference sequence). There are 15 residues in the CDR3. V lost 2 bases, J lost 4 bases, and 5 bases stayed unmatched. CDR3 residues: CASSLSLAGAYEQYF. CDR3 coding DNA: TGTGCCAGCAGTTTAAGTCTAGCGGGGGCTTACGAGCAGTACTTC.

This clonotype was detected a few times. The J gene is TRBJ2-7, the V gene TRBV7-9, with D possibly being TRBD1 or TRBD2 (5 bases each). Germline V lookup: CDR1 SEHNR, CDR2 FQNEAQ (reference sequence). The germline V and J ends were trimmed by 6 bases and 5 bases, with 14 bases remaining between them. The CDR3 runs to 13 residues. In DNA form, the CDR3 reads TGTGCCAGCAGGGGGCTAGCCAAGAACGAGCAGTACTTC. Translating gives CASRGLAKNEQYF.

Details on this clonotype: The junction differs from germline at one of its ends, possibly a read error. The genes are TRBV7-2 and TRBJ2-5; TRBD2 aligns across 13 bases. The V gene's germline CDR1 is SGHTA and CDR2 FQGNSA. There are 15 residues in the CDR3. The CDR3 coding sequence is TGTGCCGGCAGTCAGGGACTAGCGGGAAGGGAGACCCAGTACTTC. It codes for CAGSQGLAGRETQYF.

This clonotype was picked up a small number of times. V and J are TRBV20-1 and TRBJ2-1; no clear D. Germline values: CDR1 DFQATT, CDR2 SNEGSKA (reference sequence). The CDR3 runs 12 residues. V shed 3 bases and J shed 8 bases, with 11 bases lying between them. This CDR3 is CSARATYDEQFF. The CDR3, as DNA: TGCAGTGCTAGGGCTACATACGATGAGCAGTTCTTC.

This clonotype has at least ten counts. The chain joins TRBV6-2 or TRBV6-3 to TRBJ1-1; 8 bases match TRBD1. Trimming took 8 bases from V and 10 from J; bases not matched to a gene: 15. The CDR3 consists of 14 residues. Germline CDR1 MNHEY, CDR2 SVGEGT. The CDR3 DNA follows: TGTGCCAGCGCCCAAGACGATCAGGGGGCGGGAGCTTTCTTT. Translation: CASAQDDQGAGAFF.

This clonotype was counted ten times or more. The chain employs TRBV6-1 and TRBJ2-5, with no clear D. The germline V gene encodes CDR1 MNHNS and CDR2 SASEGT. Trimming stripped 7 bases from V and 1 base from J, with 10 bases between. The CDR3 consists of 13 residues. CDR3 sequence: CASNRMPQETQYF. CDR3 coding DNA: TGTGCCAGCAACCGCATGCCCCAAGAGACCCAGTACTTC.

There are many counts of this clonotype. This chain joins TRBV28 and TRBJ2-5; 9 bases agree with TRBD2. The CDR3 totals 15 residues. The trim removed 6 bases at V and 2 bases at J, leaving 7 bases unmatched. Germline V lookup: CDR1 MDHEN, CDR2 SYDVKM. CDR3: CASSLSGSWQETQYF. The CDR3 nucleotides are TGTGCCAGCAGCCTTAGCGGGAGTTGGCAAGAGACCCAGTACTTC.

This clonotype was seen repeatedly, ten times or more. The CDR3 DNA reads TGTGCCAGCAGTGAAGGTGCGGGGGAACTCGAGACCCAGTACTTC. Amino acid sequence: CASSEGAGELETQYF. This sequence joins TRBV6-1 and TRBJ2-5, with 7 bases that match TRBD2. With V trimmed by 1 base and J by 5 bases, 7 bases remained unmatched. CDR3 length: 15 residues. CDR1 is MNHNS, CDR2 SASEGT, per germline.

This clonotype was recorded many times. This chain connects TRBV28 to TRBJ2-4; TRBD2 agrees at 7 bases. The length of the CDR3 is 14 residues. The ends lost 7 bases at V and 2 bases at J; junction bases unmatched: 5. The germline gives CDR1 MDHEN, CDR2 SYDVKM. The CDR3 reads CASIPGGSKNIQYF. DNA of the CDR3: TGTGCCAGCATCCCGGGGGGTTCCAAAAACATTCAGTACTTC.

There are a few counts of this clonotype. The chain is built from TRBV24-1 and TRBJ2-2; 7 positions agree with TRBD1. The ends lost 0 bases at V and 0 bases at J; junction bases unmatched: 12. Germline V gene sequence: CDR1 KGHDR, CDR2 SFDVKD. This CDR3 spans 20 amino acids. The CDR3 is CATSDLPLTGRKPNTGELFF. The CDR3, as DNA: TGTGCCACCAGTGATTTGCCGTTGACAGGGCGCAAACCGAACACCGGGGAGCTGTTTTTT.

V is TRBV30 and J is TRBJ1-2, with 7 nucleotides matching TRBD1. J lost 7 bases, V lost 2 bases, and 7 bases had no gene match. The germline V gene has CDR1 GTSNPN and CDR2 SVGIG (reference sequence). CDR3 length equals 13 residues. CDR3 nucleotides: TGTGCCTGGAGTCGTTTGGGACAGTCTGGCTACACCTTC. Translating gives CAWSRLGQSGYTF.

The V and J genes are TRBV6-5 and TRBJ2-2; D ambiguous. The germline CDR1 and CDR2 sequences are MNHEY and SVGAGI. V was trimmed by 2 bases and J by 6 bases, leaving 4 bases between them. There are 12 residues in the CDR3. CDR3: CASSYVPGELFF. The CDR3 nucleotides are TGTGCCAGCAGTTACGTTCCCGGGGAGCTGTTTTTT.

CDR3 amino acids: CASSPPVRVYGTGELFF. Here the CDR3 DNA reads TGTGCCAGCAGCCCCCCGGTCAGGGTTTACGGCACCGGGGAGCTGTTTTTT. The chain joins TRBV7-9 to TRBJ2-2, with D perhaps TRBD1 (5 bases). The CDR3 sequence is 17 residues long. CDR1 SEHNR and CDR2 FQNEAQ come from the germline V gene (reference sequence). The ends were cut back, 5 bases at V and 4 bases at J, with 20 bases in the middle.

This chain uses TRBV7-8 with TRBJ1-2; 7 bases match TRBD1. J gave up 5 bases and V 5 bases, and 11 bases lay outside the gene matches. In germline, CDR1 is SGHVS, CDR2 FQNEAQ. There are 15 residues in the CDR3. The CDR3 bases are TGTGCCAGCAGCCTAGGGACAGCCCCCGGGTATGGCTACACCTTC. It specifies CASSLGTAPGYGYTF. The full variable domain, rest sourced from reference TRBV7-8 and TRBJ1-2, is GAGVSQSPRYKVAKRGQDVALRCDPISGHVSLFWYQQALGQGPEFLTYFQNEAQLDKSGLPSDRFFAERPEGSVSTLKIQRTQQEDSAVYLCASSLGTAPGYGYTFGSGTRLTVV.

This chain uses TRBV28 with TRBJ1-5, with D possibly being TRBD1 (6 bases). Germline loops: CDR1 MDHEN, CDR2 SYDVKM. Trimming removed 4 bases at V and 7 bases at J, with 14 bases between. The CDR3 has 14 amino acids. CDR3: CASSSGHNIQPQHF. In nucleotides, the CDR3 is TGTGCCAGCAGTTCGGGACATAATATCCAGCCCCAGCATTTT.